These T cell receptor beta chains were read from a single sample in a study of tumor-infiltrating lymphocytes in primary liver carcinoma. TCRdb reanalysed the multiplex PCR reads using MiXCR and keeps one entry per CDR3 protein. The sample has more than 60,000 distinct CDR3 sequences, nearly 70% seen once; the top ten hold around 30%. The specimen was liver tumor tissue from sampling region 4. Source of these receptors: a man aged 35-49 years with primary liver carcinoma and hepatitis B virus infection. CDR3s include the opening cysteine and the closing phenylalanine or tryptophan. Fields, in order: clone size, D gene, J gene, V gene, CDR3 protein, CDR3 DNA. The D gene is left open where the match is weak. Rows give clone size only sometimes, using once, few, many, or a class for an expanded clone.

clone_size: NA
d_call: NA
j_call: TRBJ1-6
v_call: TRBV6-5
cdr3_aa: CASTTMAAITVIRSPLHF
cdr3_nt: TGTGCCAGCACCACCATGGCCGCGATTACAGTAATACGGTCACCCCTCCACTTT

clone_size: NA
d_call: NA
j_call: TRBJ2-7
v_call: TRBV12-3/TRBV12-4
cdr3_aa: CASTTGAYEQYF
cdr3_nt: TGTGCCAGCACTACCGGGGCCTACGAACAGTACTTC

clone_size: many
d_call: NA
j_call: TRBJ1-1
v_call: TRBV6-6
cdr3_aa: CASSYPQQRAFF
cdr3_nt: TGTGCCAGCAGTTATCCTCAACAGCGAGCTTTCTTT

clone_size: many
d_call: NA
j_call: TRBJ2-6
v_call: TRBV28
cdr3_aa: CASSRSGANVLTF
cdr3_nt: TGTGCCAGCTCAAGGTCTGGGGCCAACGTCCTGACTTTC

clone_size: NA
d_call: NA
j_call: TRBJ2-7
v_call: TRBV11-1
cdr3_aa: CTSSTFGGTYEQYF
cdr3_nt: TGTACCAGCAGCACCTTCGGAGGGACCTACGAACAGTACTTC

clone_size: many
d_call: TRBD2
j_call: TRBJ2-7
v_call: TRBV6-5
cdr3_aa: CASSYAGGPRYF
cdr3_nt: TGTGCCAGCAGTTACGCGGGAGGGCCGAGGTACTTC

clone_size: NA
d_call: NA
j_call: TRBJ2-1
v_call: TRBV10-2
cdr3_aa: CARTLTIGSSYNEQFF
cdr3_nt: TGCGCCAGGACTCTCACTATCGGGAGCTCCTACAATGAGCAGTTCTTC

clone_size: NA
d_call: NA
j_call: TRBJ2-7
v_call: TRBV5-1
cdr3_aa: CASRGGASYKQYF
cdr3_nt: TGTGCCAGCAGGGGGGGGGCCTCCTACAAGCAGTACTTC

clone_size: NA
d_call: NA
j_call: TRBJ2-7
v_call: TRBV29-1
cdr3_aa: CSLNRDGRNEQYF
cdr3_nt: TGCAGCCTCAACAGGGATGGACGGAACGAGCAGTACTTC

clone_size: NA
d_call: TRBD1
j_call: TRBJ1-5
v_call: TRBV19
cdr3_aa: CASAHTGGAGQPQHF
cdr3_nt: TGTGCCAGCGCTCACACAGGGGGCGCAGGACAGCCCCAGCATTTT

clone_size: medium-sized
d_call: NA
j_call: TRBJ1-1
v_call: TRBV11-2
cdr3_aa: CASSLAGSPNTEAFF
cdr3_nt: TGTGCCAGCAGCTTAGCAGGATCCCCGAACACTGAAGCTTTCTTT

clone_size: many
d_call: NA
j_call: TRBJ2-1
v_call: TRBV6-6
cdr3_aa: CASSYTYNEQFF
cdr3_nt: TGTGCCAGCAGTTATACTTACAATGAGCAGTTCTTC

clone_size: NA
d_call: TRBD2
j_call: TRBJ2-7
v_call: TRBV29-1
cdr3_aa: CSVEAGGRDEQYF
cdr3_nt: TGCAGCGTCGAAGCGGGGGGGCGGGACGAGCAGTACTTC

clone_size: once
d_call: NA
j_call: TRBJ2-1
v_call: TRBV10-3
cdr3_aa: CAISATGNSEQFF
cdr3_nt: TGTGCCATCAGTGCGACTGGTAACAGTGAGCAGTTCTTC

clone_size: many
d_call: NA
j_call: TRBJ2-1
v_call: TRBV29-1
cdr3_aa: CSVDPTGAYNEQFF
cdr3_nt: TGCAGCGTTGATCCTACAGGAGCCTACAATGAGCAGTTCTTC